Listed here are 22 T cell receptor beta chains from one sample, sequenced in a study of T-cell memory formation after mild COVID-19. TCRdb fed the 5' RACE reads into MiXCR, producing one record per CDR3 protein. The data contain 280,000 or so distinct CDR3 sequences, 8.2% of them seen just once; the ten biggest clones take up roughly 22%. The sample taken for sequencing was PBMCs or a T cell subset sorted from them (not recorded which). These TCRs come from a man between 18 and 35 years old who had mild COVID-19 (a few samples of this study predate the infection). Cell type and time point are not known.

This clonotype was counted at least ten times. The rearrangement joins TRBV7-9 to TRBJ1-4; D is perhaps TRBD1 (6 bases). The CDR3 contains 15 residues. Germline V gene data show CDR1 as SEHNR and CDR2 as FQNEAQ (reference sequence). The V end lost 8 bases, the J end lost 3 bases, and 16 bases lay between the germline ends. CDR3 sequence: CASHVGGTANEKLFF. The CDR3 region has the DNA TGTGCCAGCCACGTAGGGGGTACAGCTAATGAAAAACTGTTTTTT.

Ten or more counts support this clonotype. The chain combines TRBV20-1 with TRBJ2-1, with 11 positions matching TRBD2. V lost 2 bases, J lost 7 bases, and 7 bases stayed unmatched. This CDR3 is 15 amino acids long. CDR1 and CDR2 (germline): DFQATT, SNEGSKA (reference sequence). The CDR3 DNA sequence: TGCAGTGCTAGATGGGTAGCGGGGGGGCCAAATGAGCAGTTCTTC. Its protein product is CSARWVAGGPNEQFF.

This clonotype was detected many times. V usage is TRBV5-1 and J usage is TRBJ2-1, with D possibly being TRBD2 (7 bases). Germline values: CDR1 SGHRS, CDR2 YFSETQ. V lost 1 base to trimming and J lost 7 bases, with 15 bases between them. The CDR3 is 15 amino acids. CDR3 DNA sequence: TGCGCCAGCAGCTTGCAGAGGGGGGGCGCGAATGAGCAGTTCTTC. It specifies CASSLQRGGANEQFF.

In this sample, this clonotype turned up a few times. This chain uses TRBV10-3 with TRBJ2-6; D ambiguous. The CDR3 length is 12 residues. The V and J ends lost 6 bases and 0 bases respectively, with 0 bases between them. CDR1 is ENHRY and CDR2 is SYGVKD in the germline V gene. The CDR3 DNA reads TGTGCCATCAGCTCTGGGGCCAACGTCCTGACTTTC. This translates into CAISSGANVLTF.

This clonotype was seen a few times. CDR3 nucleotide sequence: TGTGCCAGCAGCTTTTGGCAGGGGGCAACCGGGGAGCTGTTTTTT. This gives the protein CASSFWQGATGELFF. V and J are TRBV5-5 and TRBJ2-2; TRBD1 agrees at 8 bases. The V and J ends lost 2 bases and 5 bases, in that order; junction bases with no gene match: 5. This CDR3 is built from 15 residues. Looked up from germline, CDR1 is SGHKS and CDR2 is YYEKEE (reference sequence). Together with reference TRBV5-5 and TRBJ2-2, the CDR3 gives the full variable domain: DAGVTQSPTHLIKTRGQQVTLRCSPISGHKSVSWYQQVLGQGPQFIFQYYEKEERGRGNFPDRFSARQFPNYSSELNVNALLLGDSALYLCASSFWQGATGELFFGEGSRLTVL.

The chain is built from TRBV5-1 and TRBJ2-7; TRBD1 might be the D (5 bases). Trimming shortened V by 4 bases and J by 0 bases, and 11 bases separated the two germline ends. The CDR3 contains 14 residues. Germline V gene lookup returns CDR1 SGHRS and CDR2 YFSETQ. Here the CDR3 reads CASSPDGHSYEQYV. The CDR3 DNA follows: TGCGCCAGCAGCCCGGACGGACACTCCTACGAGCAGTACGTC.

The chain uses TRBV27 and TRBJ2-7; D may be TRBD1 (6 bases). CDR3 size: 11 residues. Germline V gene lookup returns CDR1 MNHEY and CDR2 SMNVEV (reference sequence). The germline V and J ends were trimmed by 5 bases and 12 bases, with 14 bases remaining between them. The CDR3 spells CASSRQVSGYV. The CDR3 DNA follows: TGTGCCAGCAGTCGACAGGTTTCAGGGTACGTC.

This clonotype has more than one count but fewer than ten. The chain carries TRBV6-1 and TRBJ2-7; a possible D gene is TRBD1 (5 bases). Looked up from germline, CDR1 is MNHNS and CDR2 is SASEGT. The CDR3 spans 13 residues. Trimming took 3 bases from V and 4 from J, leaving 10 bases between them. The DNA of the CDR3 is TGTGCCAGCAGTGACTACAGGATATACGAGCAGTACGTC. Translation: CASSDYRIYEQYV.

The chain carries TRBV5-1 and TRBJ2-7; D is unresolved. Germline V CDR1 and CDR2: SGHRS, YFSETQ. The CDR3 runs to 15 residues. Trimming stripped 1 base from V and 2 bases from J, with 13 bases between. Written as DNA, the CDR3 is TGCGCCAGCAGCTTGTGGGCCGGAGTAACCTACGAGCAGTACTTC. Its translation: CASSLWAGVTYEQYF.

V usage is TRBV4-2 and J usage is TRBJ2-2; a possible D gene is TRBD2 (5 bases). This CDR3 region has 17 residues. Trimming cost V 0 bases and J 3 bases, with 14 bases left between them. Germline CDR1 and CDR2: LGHNA and YNFKEQ. The CDR3 protein is CASSQDAGSGHTGELFF. The CDR3 region has the DNA TGTGCCAGCAGCCAAGATGCGGGCTCAGGCCACACCGGGGAGCTGTTTTTT.

This chain links TRBV20-1 with TRBJ1-1; TRBD1 might be the D (5 bases). The germline V gene encodes CDR1 DFQATT and CDR2 SNEGSKA (reference sequence). CDR3 length: 13 amino acids. Trimming took off 1 base at V and 8 bases at J, with 14 bases between the two ends. The CDR3 region has the DNA TGCAGTGCTAGAGTCCCGGTCGGGGGGGAAGCTTTCTTT. It specifies CSARVPVGGEAFF.

The table lists this clonotype with a few counts. The chain has TRBV2 and TRBJ1-2; D call uncertain. This CDR3 has 12 residues. Between the trimmed V and J ends, which lost 10 bases and 0 bases, there was a span of 9 bases. CDR1 is SNHLY and CDR2 is FYNNEI in the germline V gene. For the CDR3, the DNA is TGTGCCACCTCCGAAGCTAACTATGGCTACACCTTC. Its translation is CATSEANYGYTF.

In this sample, this clonotype turned up a few times. The gene calls are TRBV29-1 and TRBJ1-1; D is perhaps TRBD1 (6 bases). CDR3 length equals 14 residues. Germline V gene lookup returns CDR1 SQVTM and CDR2 ANQGSEA. V dropped 3 bases and J dropped 1 base, with 12 bases sitting between them. The CDR3 DNA is TGCAGCGTTGACGGGGGCAGCACGAACACTGAAGCTTTCTTT. This translates into CSVDGGSTNTEAFF.

This clonotype was seen a few times. The V and J genes are TRBV6-2 or TRBV6-3 and TRBJ2-7, with D perhaps TRBD1 (6 bases). CDR3 size: 15 residues. Deletions cut 5 bases from V and 2 bases from J, with 16 bases between. Germline CDR1 reads MNHEY; CDR2 reads SVGEGT. Here the CDR3 reads CASSLGALGTYEQYF. In DNA, the CDR3 is TGTGCCAGCAGTCTGGGGGCGCTGGGCACCTACGAGCAGTACTTC.

The gene calls are TRBV5-1 and TRBJ2-3; no clear D gene. Germline V lookup: CDR1 SGHRS, CDR2 YFSETQ. With 8 bases removed from V and 1 base from J, the gap between germline ends came to 20 bases. This CDR3 has 16 residues. In nucleotides, the CDR3 is TGCGCCAGTAGCCGACCGGCCCAAAGCGGCACAGATACGCAGTATTTT. This encodes CASSRPAQSGTDTQYF. Full variable domain (rest looked up from reference TRBV5-1 and TRBJ2-3): KAGVTQTPRYLIKTRGQQVTLSCSPISGHRSVSWYQQTPGQGLQFLFEYFSETQRNKGNFPGRFSGRQFSNSRSEMNVSTLELGDSALYLCASSRPAQSGTDTQYFGPGTRLTVL.

The chain couples TRBV12-3 or TRBV12-4 to TRBJ2-5, with 7 bases identical to TRBD2. The ends lost 5 bases at V and 6 bases at J; junction bases unmatched: 6. The CDR3 has 13 amino acids. CDR3 sequence reads: CASSKLALKTQYF. Written as DNA, the CDR3 is TGTGCCAGCAGTAAACTAGCGCTGAAGACCCAGTACTTC.

CDR3 nucleotides: TGTGCCAGTCAACAGGGGGCGAATCAGCCCCAGCATTTT. Amino acid sequence: CASQQGANQPQHF. The genes are TRBV19 and TRBJ1-5, with TRBD1 identical over 9 bases. Germline trimming cut 8 bases from V and 4 bases from J; bases unmatched to any gene: 3. This CDR3 is built from 13 residues. In germline, CDR1 is LNHDA, CDR2 SQIVND (reference sequence).

This clonotype was counted a few times. The chain recombines TRBV5-1 with TRBJ2-1, with 7 positions matching TRBD2. Germline lookup yields CDR1 SGHRS and CDR2 YFSETQ. Unmatched junction bases numbered 10, after V lost 1 base and J lost 9 bases. This CDR3 is built from 15 residues. Here the CDR3 reads CASSLFDPTSTEQFF. Written as DNA, the CDR3 is TGCGCCAGCAGCTTGTTTGACCCGACTAGCACTGAGCAGTTCTTC.

This clonotype was counted between two and nine times. The chain combines TRBV12-3 or TRBV12-4 with TRBJ2-4, with a weak D call TRBD1 (5 bases). The CDR3 has 16 amino acids. V lost 3 bases and J lost 0, with 12 bases in between. CDR3 residues: CASSFRKDTAKNIQYF. The DNA for the CDR3 is TGTGCCAGCAGTTTTAGAAAGGACACAGCCAAAAACATTCAGTACTTC.

This clonotype was observed at least ten times. The V gene is TRBV28, the J gene TRBJ1-5; maybe TRBD1 (6 bases). This CDR3 spans 14 amino acids. Germline V gene sequence: CDR1 MDHEN, CDR2 SYDVKM. Trimming pared 4 bases from V and 6 bases from J, leaving 13 bases between. The CDR3 coding sequence is TGTGCCAGCAGTTCCCCGGGGGCGGGTCAGCCCCAGCATTTT. Translating it yields CASSSPGAGQPQHF.

The rearrangement joins TRBV7-9 to TRBJ1-2, with D unclear. The germline gives CDR1 SEHNR, CDR2 FQNEAQ (reference sequence). The V end was cut by 2 bases, the J end by 0 bases, with 10 bases between. The CDR3 extends over 15 amino acids. The CDR3 coding sequence is TGTGCCAGCAGCTTATCAAGAAGAGCTAACTATGGCTACACCTTC. Its protein product is CASSLSRRANYGYTF.

This clonotype was seen a handful of times. The CDR3 nucleotides are TGTGCCAGCAGTGATGTGGTACAGGGTACGCAGTATTTT. Amino acid sequence: CASSDVVQGTQYF. The chain combines TRBV2 with TRBJ2-3, with D tentatively TRBD1 (6 bases). V was cut by 3 bases and J by 8 bases, with 12 bases left in between. CDR1 and CDR2 (germline): SNHLY, FYNNEI. The CDR3 runs 13 residues.